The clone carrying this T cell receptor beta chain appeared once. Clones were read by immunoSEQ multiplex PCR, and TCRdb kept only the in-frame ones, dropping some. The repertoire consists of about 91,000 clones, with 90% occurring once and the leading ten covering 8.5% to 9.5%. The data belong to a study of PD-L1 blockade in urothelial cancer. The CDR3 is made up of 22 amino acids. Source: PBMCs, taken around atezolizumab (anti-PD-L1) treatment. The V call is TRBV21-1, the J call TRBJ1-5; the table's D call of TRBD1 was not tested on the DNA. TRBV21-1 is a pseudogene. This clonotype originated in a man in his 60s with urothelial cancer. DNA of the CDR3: TGTGCCAGCAGCAAAGCGAAGGCCCGGGGGACAGGGGGAATATATAGCAATCAGCCCCAGCATTTT. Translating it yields CASSKAKARGTGGIYSNQPQHF.